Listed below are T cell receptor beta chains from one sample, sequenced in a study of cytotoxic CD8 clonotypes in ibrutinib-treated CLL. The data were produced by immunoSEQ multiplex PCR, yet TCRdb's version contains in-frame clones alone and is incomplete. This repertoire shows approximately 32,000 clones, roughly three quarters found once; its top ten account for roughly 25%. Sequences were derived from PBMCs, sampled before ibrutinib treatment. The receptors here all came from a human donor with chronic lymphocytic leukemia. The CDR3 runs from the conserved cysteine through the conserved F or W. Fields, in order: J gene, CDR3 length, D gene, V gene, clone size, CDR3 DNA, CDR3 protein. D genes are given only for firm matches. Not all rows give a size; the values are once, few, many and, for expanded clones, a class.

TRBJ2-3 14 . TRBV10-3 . TGTGCCATCAGTGGCGCCGGGCCGGGGGACACGCAGTATTTT CAISGAGPGDTQYF
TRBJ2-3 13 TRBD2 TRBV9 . TGTGCCAGCTCCCTAGCGGCCACAGATACGCAGTATTTT CASSLAATDTQYF
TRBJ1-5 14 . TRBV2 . TGTGCCAGCAGACCCCTAACTGTGGATCAGCCCCAGCATTTT CASRPLTVDQPQHF
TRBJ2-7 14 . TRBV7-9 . TGTGCCAGCAGCTTAGCGTGGGTTCGTGGCGAGCAGTACTTC CASSLAWVRGEQYF
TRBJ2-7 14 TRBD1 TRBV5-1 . TGCGCCAGCAGCTTGGCTGACAGGGATGGCGAGCAGTACTTC CASSLADRDGEQYF
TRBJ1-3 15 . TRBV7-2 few TGTGCCAGCAGCTTCGACGGGAGCTCTGGAAACACCATATATTTT CASSFDGSSGNTIYF
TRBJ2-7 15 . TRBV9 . TGTGCCAGCAGCGTATCCTTCGCAACTAGTTCCGAGCAGTACTTC CASSVSFATSSEQYF
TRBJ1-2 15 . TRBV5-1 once TGCGCCAGCAGCTTGGTGGGGGCCGGTAACTATGGCTACACCTTC CASSLVGAGNYGYTF
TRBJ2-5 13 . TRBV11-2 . TGTGCCAGCAGCTTAGGGGTTGTTGAGACCCAGTACTTC CASSLGVVETQYF
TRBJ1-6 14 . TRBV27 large TGTGCCAGCAGTTTACCCGGGGGGCATTCACCCCTCCACTTT CASSLPGGHSPLHF
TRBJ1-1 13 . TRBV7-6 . TGTGCCAGCAGCTTAACAAGGAACACTGAAGCTTTCTTT CASSLTRNTEAFF
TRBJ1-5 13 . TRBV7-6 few TGTGCCAGCGGATCCAATAGCAATCAGCCCCAGCATTTT CASGSNSNQPQHF
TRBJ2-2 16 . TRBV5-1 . TGCGCCAGCAGCTTGGAGGCACTAGCGAACACCGGGGAGCTGTTTTTT CASSLEALANTGELFF
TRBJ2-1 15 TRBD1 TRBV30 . TGTGCCTGGAGTGTGGGACAGCCCGGATCGAATGAGCAGTTCTTC CAWSVGQPGSNEQFF
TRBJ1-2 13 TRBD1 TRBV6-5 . TGTGCCAGCAGTTGGGACAGTTTCTATGGCTACACCTTC CASSWDSFYGYTF
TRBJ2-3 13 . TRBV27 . TGTGCCACCCATCCGGACACCACAGATACGCAGTATTTT CATHPDTTDTQYF
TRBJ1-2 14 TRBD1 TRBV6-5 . TGTGCCAGCAGATCGGGACAGGGGGCCGGGGGCTACACCTTC CASRSGQGAGGYTF
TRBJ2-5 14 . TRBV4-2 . TGTGCCAGCAGCCAAGGTGTGGGTTGGGAGACCCAGTACTTC CASSQGVGWETQYF
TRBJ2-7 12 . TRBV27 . TGTGCCAGCAGTTCCCTCCTTGTGCCGCAGTACTTC CASSSLLVPQYF
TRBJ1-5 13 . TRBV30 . TGTGCCTGGAGTCCCACAGGGAAAGAGTCCCAGCATTTT CAWSPTGKESQHF
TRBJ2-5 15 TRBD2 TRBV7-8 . TGTGCCAGCACCCCCCCCGGGGGGGGCGGGGAGACCCAGTACTTC CASTPPGGGGETQYF
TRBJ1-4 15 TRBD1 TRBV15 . TGTGCCACCAGCAGAGACAGGGGGCAGGGAGAAAAACTGTTTTTT CATSRDRGQGEKLFF
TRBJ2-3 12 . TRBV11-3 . TGTGCCAGCAGCTTACTCTCCGATACGCAGTATTTT CASSLLSDTQYF
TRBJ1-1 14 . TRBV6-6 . TGTGCCACCCACGGTCAGCCGATAAACACTGAAGCTTTCTTT CATHGQPINTEAFF
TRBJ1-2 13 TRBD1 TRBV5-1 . TGCGCCAGCAGTAGCAGGGGGGTCTATGGCTACACCTTC CASSSRGVYGYTF
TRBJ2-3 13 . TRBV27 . TGTGCCAGCAGTTTAGCCTGGACAGATACGCAGTATTTT CASSLAWTDTQYF
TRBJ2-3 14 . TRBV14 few TGTGCCAGCAGCCAAGGCCGACACACAGATACGCAGTATTTT CASSQGRHTDTQYF
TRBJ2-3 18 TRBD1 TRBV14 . TGTGCCAGCAGCCAAGGTACAGGGGTAGTGTCTTCCACAGATACGCAGTATTTT CASSQGTGVVSSTDTQYF
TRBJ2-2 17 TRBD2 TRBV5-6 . TGTGCCAGCAGCTTTCCTAGCGGGAGGGCCGGGACCGGGGAGCTGTTTTTT CASSFPSGRAGTGELFF
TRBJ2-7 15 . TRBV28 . TGTGCCAGCACCCAAATACGTGTTGGGCCGGACGAGCAGTACTTC CASTQIRVGPDEQYF
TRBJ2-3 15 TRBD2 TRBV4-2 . TGTGCCAGCAGTGCGACTAGCGGGAGTTCAGATACGCAGTATTTT CASSATSGSSDTQYF
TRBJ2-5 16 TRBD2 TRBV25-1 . TGTGCCAGCAGTATCCCGGGACTAGCATACCGGGAGACCCAGTACTTC CASSIPGLAYRETQYF
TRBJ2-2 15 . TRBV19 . TGTGCCAGTAGTAATGAAAGGGTTGGCACCGGGGAGCTGTTTTTT CASSNERVGTGELFF
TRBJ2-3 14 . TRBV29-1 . TGCAGCGTTGGCAACAATCAAATATCACATACGCAGTATTTT CSVGNNQISHTQYF
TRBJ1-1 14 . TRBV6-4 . TGTGCCAGCAGCGCCAGGGATGGGAACACTGAAGCTTTCTTT CASSARDGNTEAFF
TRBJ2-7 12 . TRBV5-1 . TGCGCCAGCAGCGGTGGGCGGGACGAGCAGTACTTC CASSGGRDEQYF
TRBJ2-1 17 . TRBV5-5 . TGTGCCAGCAGCTTGCAGATAGGCCTGAGCTCCTACAATGAGCAGTTCTTC CASSLQIGLSSYNEQFF
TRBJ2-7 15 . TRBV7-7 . TGTGCTAGCAGCTTAGCCGACGGGAGCTCCTACGAGCAGTACTTC CASSLADGSSYEQYF
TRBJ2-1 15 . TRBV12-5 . TGTGCTAGTGGTTTGTCAGGTGGGGTGGGCAATGAGCAGTTCTTC CASGLSGGVGNEQFF
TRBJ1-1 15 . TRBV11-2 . TGTGCCAGCAGCTTGGGACCCCTTTGGAAGACTGAAGCTTTCTTT CASSLGPLWKTEAFF
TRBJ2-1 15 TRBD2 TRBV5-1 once TGCGCCAGCAGCCATGGACTAGCGGGAGTGGATGAGCAGTTCTTC CASSHGLAGVDEQFF
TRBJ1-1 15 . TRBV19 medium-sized TGTGCCAGTAGGGACGGTGCGACAGGGAACACTGAAGCTTTCTTT CASRDGATGNTEAFF
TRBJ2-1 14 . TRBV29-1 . TGCAGCGTTTTTAGCCCTATCTCCTACAATGAGCAGTTCTTC CSVFSPISYNEQFF
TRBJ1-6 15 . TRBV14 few TGTGCCAGCAGCCAAGATATAGGTTTTGCTTCACCCCTCCACTTT CASSQDIGFASPLHF
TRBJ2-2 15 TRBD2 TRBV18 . TGTGCCAGCTCACGACTAGCGGGAGAGGCCGGGGAGCTGTTTTTT CASSRLAGEAGELFF
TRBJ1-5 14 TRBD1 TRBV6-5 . TGTGCCAGCAGCTCGGACAGGGGGTATCAGCCCCAGCATTTT CASSSDRGYQPQHF
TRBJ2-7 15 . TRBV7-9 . TGTGCCAGCAGCCGGTATGGGGACCCCTCCTACGAGCAGTACTTC CASSRYGDPSYEQYF